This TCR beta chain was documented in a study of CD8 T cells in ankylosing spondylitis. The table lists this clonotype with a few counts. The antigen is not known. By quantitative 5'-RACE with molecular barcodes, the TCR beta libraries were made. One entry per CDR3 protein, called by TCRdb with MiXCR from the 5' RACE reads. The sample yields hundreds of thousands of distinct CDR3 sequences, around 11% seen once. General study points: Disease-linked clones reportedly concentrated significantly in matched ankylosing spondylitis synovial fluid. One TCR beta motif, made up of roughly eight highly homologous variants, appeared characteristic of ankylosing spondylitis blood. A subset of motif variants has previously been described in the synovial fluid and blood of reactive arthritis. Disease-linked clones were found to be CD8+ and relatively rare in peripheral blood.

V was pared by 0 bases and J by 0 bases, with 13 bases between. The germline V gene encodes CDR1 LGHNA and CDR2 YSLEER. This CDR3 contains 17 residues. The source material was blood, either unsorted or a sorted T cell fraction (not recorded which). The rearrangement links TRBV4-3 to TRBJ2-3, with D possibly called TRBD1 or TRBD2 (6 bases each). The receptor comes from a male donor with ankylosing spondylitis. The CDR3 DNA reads TGCGCCAGCAGCCAAGATGTGGGGGGCATTAGCACAGATACGCAGTATTTT. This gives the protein CASSQDVGGISTDTQYF.